This T cell receptor beta chain was sequenced for a study of blood T cell repertoires in COVID-19. Whole-study context: Acute-phase and convalescent COVID-19 samples originated in the United States, Italy and Spain. In each case, the material was cDNA or gDNA derived from T cells, B-cell-depleted T cells, or PBMCs.

CDR1 and CDR2 from the germline V gene are SQVTM and ANQGSEA. The CDR3 sequence is 12 residues long. V was cut by 1 base and J by 7 bases, with 10 bases left in between. Original handling: Scientists estimated how many nucleated cells there were by amplifying reference gene primers. Method: immunoSEQ multiplex PCR; TCRdb's copy keeps in-frame clones and lacks some. V, J and clone size were drawn from that table, and D and trimming were deduced from the DNA. The profile shows 300,000 to 400,000 clones, about 90% of them singletons. The TCR was taken from a young woman who had recovered from COVID-19. Sample: peripheral blood. This rearrangement joins TRBV29-1 to TRBJ1-2, with D perhaps matching TRBD1 (5 bases). CDR3 protein: CSVEGQGPGYTF. CDR3 nucleotide sequence: TGCAGCGTTGAAGGGCAGGGCCCTGGCTACACCTTC.